Presented here are 10 T cell receptor beta chains from one specimen sequenced in a study of T cell responses to AZD1222 COVID-19 vaccine. Method: immunoSEQ multiplex PCR; TCRdb's copy keeps in-frame clones and lacks some. The table has 80,000 to 95,000 clones, 90% seen once; the top ten hold approximately 5%. Source: peripheral blood, taken 28 days after the second AZD1222 dose. These receptor sequences come from an adult who received the AZD1222 COVID-19 vaccine.

This clone has a single count. This chain links TRBV5-5 with TRBJ1-1; 9 nucleotides line up with TRBD1. In germline, CDR1 is SGHKS, CDR2 YYEKEE (reference sequence). V was pared by 4 bases and J by 0 bases, with 1 base of the junction left unmatched. This CDR3 comprises 14 residues. This CDR3 is CASSGTGLNTEAFF. CDR3 in DNA: TGTGCCAGCAGCGGGACAGGGCTGAACACTGAAGCTTTCTTT. Complete variable domain (other parts from reference TRBV5-5 and TRBJ1-1): DAGVTQSPTHLIKTRGQQVTLRCSPISGHKSVSWYQQVLGQGPQFIFQYYEKEERGRGNFPDRFSARQFPNYSSELNVNALLLGDSALYLCASSGTGLNTEAFFGQGTRLTVV.

This rearrangement joins TRBV5-1 to TRBJ1-4; D gene uncertain. This CDR3 is built from 13 residues. Trimming stripped 5 bases from V and 8 bases from J, with 13 bases between. In germline, CDR1 is SGHRS, CDR2 YFSETQ. The chain's CDR3 is CASRGSQAEKLFF. For the CDR3, the DNA is TGCGCCAGCAGGGGCAGCCAGGCCGAAAAACTGTTTTTT.

The chain is built from TRBV30 and TRBJ1-5, with a weak D call TRBD1 (6 bases). The germline gives CDR1 GTSNPN, CDR2 SVGIG (reference sequence). Trimming removed 4 bases from V and 7 bases from J, with 14 bases in between. The CDR3 is 13 residues long. In nucleotides, the CDR3 is TGTGCCTGGAATGGGGGCCGGGGGCAGCCCCAGCATTTT. Residues: CAWNGGRGQPQHF.

The V call is TRBV19, the J call TRBJ2-7; a weak D match, TRBD2 (5 bases). The germline CDR1 and CDR2 sequences are LNHDA and SQIVND (reference sequence). The V gene lost 3 bases and the J gene lost 2 bases, with 14 bases spanning the gap. There are 15 residues in the CDR3. CDR3 in amino acids: CASSIGNGIAYEQYF. As DNA, the CDR3 is TGTGCCAGTAGTATCGGGAACGGCATCGCCTACGAGCAGTACTTC.

The chain carries TRBV2 and TRBJ1-5; D ambiguous. Per the germline V gene, CDR1 is SNHLY and CDR2 is FYNNEI. The CDR3 consists of 14 residues. V shed 8 bases and J shed 2 bases, with 13 bases lying between them. CDR3 nucleotide sequence: TGTGCCAGCGGGGAGGGAAGGGGCAATCAGCCCCAGCATTTT. Translating gives CASGEGRGNQPQHF.

The chain is built from TRBV5-1 and TRBJ2-5; D may be TRBD2 (5 bases). CDR3 length: 15 residues. V gave up 1 base and J gave up 2 bases, with 12 bases separating them. The germline V gene has CDR1 SGHRS and CDR2 YFSETQ. In DNA, the CDR3 is TGCGCCAGCAGCTTGCAGTGGGGAGTTCAAGAGACCCAGTACTTC. This sequence encodes CASSLQWGVQETQYF.

The V call is TRBV9, the J call TRBJ1-4; D possibly corresponds to TRBD1 (5 bases). The CDR3 length is 18 residues. V was trimmed by 0 bases and J by 4 bases, leaving 19 bases between them. The V gene's germline CDR1 is SGDLS and CDR2 YYNGEE. Written as DNA, the CDR3 is TGTGCCAGCAGCGTAGAATCGTGGGGCGCGACAGTTAATGAAAAACTGTTTTTT. Its translation is CASSVESWGATVNEKLFF.

J is TRBJ1-2 and V is TRBV28; TRBD1 might be the D (6 bases). V gave up 6 bases and J gave up 4 bases, with 12 bases separating them. Germline V gives CDR1 MDHEN, CDR2 SYDVKM. The CDR3 has 13 amino acids. CDR3 loop: CASSGQGTYGYTF. DNA of the CDR3: TGTGCCAGCAGCGGGCAGGGGACCTATGGCTACACCTTC.

The chain employs TRBV28 and TRBJ1-4, with D possibly matching TRBD1 (6 bases). This CDR3 spans 17 amino acids. The germline gives CDR1 MDHEN, CDR2 SYDVKM. Trimming pared 5 bases from V and 7 bases from J, leaving 23 bases between. The CDR3 is CASSRPPTRTVIEKLFF. As DNA, the CDR3 is TGTGCCAGCAGTCGCCCACCTACTAGGACAGTGATTGAAAAACTGTTTTTT.

The chain joins TRBV9 to TRBJ1-4, with D tentatively TRBD1 (5 bases). Trimming shortened V by 3 bases and J by 3 bases, and 9 bases separated the two germline ends. The CDR3 extends over 14 amino acids. Germline V gene sequence: CDR1 SGDLS, CDR2 YYNGEE. This CDR3 is CASSAGRPNEKLFF. The CDR3 DNA follows: TGTGCCAGCAGCGCGGGGCGTCCTAATGAAAAACTGTTTTTT.